This entry concerns a single TCR beta chain. This specimen comes from a study of blood T cell repertoires in COVID-19. Germline V CDR1 and CDR2: SGDLS, YYNGEE. This CDR3 has 17 residues. V lost 2 bases to trimming and J lost 3 bases; unmatched junction nucleotides: 7. How the authors handled the data: Estimated nucleated cell counts came from reference gene primer amplification. Only in-frame clones appear in the TCRdb table, and some are missing; sequencing was by immunoSEQ multiplex PCR. From that table come the V and J calls and clone size; the DNA was used to work out D and trimming. The data hold some 150,000 clones, with around 87% observed a single time.

The clonotype originates from a woman aged 45-65 years with active or convalescent COVID-19. Sequencing was done on a sample of peripheral blood. This chain joins TRBV9 and TRBJ1-6; 8 bases line up with TRBD1. The CDR3 loop is CASSVGQGENYNSPLHF. As DNA, the CDR3 is TGTGCCAGCAGCGTTGGACAGGGCGAAAACTATAATTCACCCCTCCACTTT. Filled out from reference TRBV9 and TRBJ1-6, the complete variable domain reads DSGVTQTPKHLITATGQRVTLRCSPRSGDLSVYWYQQSLDQGLQFLIQYYNGEERAKGNILERFSAQQFPDLHSELNLSSLELGDSALYFCASSVGQGENYNSPLHFGNGTRLTVT.